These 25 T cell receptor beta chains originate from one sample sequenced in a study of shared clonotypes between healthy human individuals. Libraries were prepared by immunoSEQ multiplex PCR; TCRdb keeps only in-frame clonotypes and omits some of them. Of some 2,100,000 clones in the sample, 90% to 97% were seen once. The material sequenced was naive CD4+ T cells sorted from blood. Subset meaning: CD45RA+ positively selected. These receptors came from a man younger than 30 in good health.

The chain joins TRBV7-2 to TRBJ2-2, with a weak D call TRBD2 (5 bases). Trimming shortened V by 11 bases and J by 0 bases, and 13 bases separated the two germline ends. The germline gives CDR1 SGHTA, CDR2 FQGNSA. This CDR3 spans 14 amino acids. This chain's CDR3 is CAEAGETNTGELFF. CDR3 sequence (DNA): TGTGCCGAAGCCGGGGAGACGAACACCGGGGAGCTGTTTTTT.

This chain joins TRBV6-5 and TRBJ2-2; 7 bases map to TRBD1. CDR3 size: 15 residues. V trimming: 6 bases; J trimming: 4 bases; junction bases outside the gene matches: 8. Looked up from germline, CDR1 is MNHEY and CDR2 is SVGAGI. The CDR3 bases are TGTGCCAGCAGCCCCGACAGGGTTCCCACCGGGGAGCTGTTTTTT. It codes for CASSPDRVPTGELFF.

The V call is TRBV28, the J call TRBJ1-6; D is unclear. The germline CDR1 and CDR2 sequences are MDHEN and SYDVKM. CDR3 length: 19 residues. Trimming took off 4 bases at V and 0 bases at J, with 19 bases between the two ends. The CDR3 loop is CASSSLPGLSFSYNSPLHF. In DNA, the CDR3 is TGTGCCAGCAGTTCCCTCCCCGGGCTGTCGTTCTCCTATAATTCACCCCTCCACTTT.

The CDR3 bases are TGTGCCATTTGGGACCTGGACTATGGCTACACCTTC. Amino acids: CAIWDLDYGYTF. J is TRBJ1-2 and V is TRBV10-3, with D possibly matching TRBD1 (5 bases). Deletions cut 9 bases from V and 3 bases from J, with 11 bases between. Germline V lookup: CDR1 ENHRY, CDR2 SYGVKD. The CDR3 contains 12 residues.

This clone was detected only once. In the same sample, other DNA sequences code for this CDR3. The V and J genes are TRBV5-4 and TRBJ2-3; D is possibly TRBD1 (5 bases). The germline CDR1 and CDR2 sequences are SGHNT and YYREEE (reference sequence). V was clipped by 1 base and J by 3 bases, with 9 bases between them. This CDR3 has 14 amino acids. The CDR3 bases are TGTGCCAGCAGCTTGCCAGGGCCGACAGATACGCAGTATTTT. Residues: CASSLPGPTDTQYF. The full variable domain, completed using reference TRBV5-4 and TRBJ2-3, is ETGVTQSPTHLIKTRGQQVTLRCSSQSGHNTVSWYQQALGQGPQFIFQYYREEENGRGNFPPRFSGLQFPNYSSELNVNALELDDSALYLCASSLPGPTDTQYFGPGTRLTVL.

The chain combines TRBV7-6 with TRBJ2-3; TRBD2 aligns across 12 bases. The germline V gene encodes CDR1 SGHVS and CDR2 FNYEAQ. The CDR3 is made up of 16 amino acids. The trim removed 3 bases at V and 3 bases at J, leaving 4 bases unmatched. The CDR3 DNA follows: TGTGCCAGCAGCTTTTCTAGCGGGAGGGGTACAGATACGCAGTATTTT. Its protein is CASSFSSGRGTDTQYF.

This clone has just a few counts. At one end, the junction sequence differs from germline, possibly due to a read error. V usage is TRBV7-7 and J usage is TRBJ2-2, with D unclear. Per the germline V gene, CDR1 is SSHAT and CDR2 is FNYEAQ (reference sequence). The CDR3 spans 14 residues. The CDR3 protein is CASSSYMNTGELFF. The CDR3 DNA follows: TGTGCTAGCAGTTCGTACATGAACACCGGGGAGCTGTTTTTT.

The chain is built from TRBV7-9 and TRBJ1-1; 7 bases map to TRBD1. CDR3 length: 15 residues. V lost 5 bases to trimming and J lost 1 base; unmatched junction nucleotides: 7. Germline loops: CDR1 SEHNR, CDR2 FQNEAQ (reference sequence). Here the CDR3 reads CASSPKGQRNTEAFF. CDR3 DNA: TGTGCCAGCAGCCCCAAGGGACAGCGGAACACTGAAGCTTTCTTT.

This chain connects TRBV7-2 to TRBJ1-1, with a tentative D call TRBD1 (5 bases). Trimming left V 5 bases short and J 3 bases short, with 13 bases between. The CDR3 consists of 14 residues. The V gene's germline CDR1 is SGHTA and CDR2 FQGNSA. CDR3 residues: CASSIRVGDTEAFF. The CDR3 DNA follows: TGTGCCAGCAGCATCAGGGTAGGTGACACTGAAGCTTTCTTT.

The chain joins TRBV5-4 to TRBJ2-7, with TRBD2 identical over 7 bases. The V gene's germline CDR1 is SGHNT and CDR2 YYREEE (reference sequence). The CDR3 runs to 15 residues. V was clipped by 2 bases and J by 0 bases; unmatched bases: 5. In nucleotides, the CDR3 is TGTGCCAGCAGCTTACAGCGGGGCTCCTCCTACGAGCAGTACTTC. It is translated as CASSLQRGSSYEQYF.

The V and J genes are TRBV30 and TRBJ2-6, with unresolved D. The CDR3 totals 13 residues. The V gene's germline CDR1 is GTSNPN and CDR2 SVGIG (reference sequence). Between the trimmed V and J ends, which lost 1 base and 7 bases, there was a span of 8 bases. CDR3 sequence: CAWSALNANVLTF. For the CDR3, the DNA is TGTGCCTGGAGTGCCCTTAATGCCAACGTCCTGACTTTC.

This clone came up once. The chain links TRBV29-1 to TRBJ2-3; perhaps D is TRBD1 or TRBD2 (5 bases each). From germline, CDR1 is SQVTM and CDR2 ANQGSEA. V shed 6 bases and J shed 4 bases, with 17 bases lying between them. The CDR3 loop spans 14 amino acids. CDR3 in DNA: TGCAGCGTCGTGGCAGCCAGAGGGGCAGATACGCAGTATTTT. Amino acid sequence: CSVVAARGADTQYF.

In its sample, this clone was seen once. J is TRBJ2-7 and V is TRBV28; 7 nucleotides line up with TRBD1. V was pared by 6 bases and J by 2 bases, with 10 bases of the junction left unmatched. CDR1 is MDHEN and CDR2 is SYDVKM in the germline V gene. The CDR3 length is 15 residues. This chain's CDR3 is CASRSTGAGTYEQYF. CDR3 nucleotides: TGTGCCAGCAGATCTACAGGGGCTGGCACCTACGAGCAGTACTTC.

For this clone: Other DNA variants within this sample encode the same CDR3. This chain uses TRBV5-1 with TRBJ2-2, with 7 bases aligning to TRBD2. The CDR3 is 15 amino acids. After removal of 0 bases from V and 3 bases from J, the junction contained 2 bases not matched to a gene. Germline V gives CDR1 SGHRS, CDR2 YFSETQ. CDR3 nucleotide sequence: TGCGCCAGCAGCTTGGGACTAGCAGACACCGGGGAGCTGTTTTTT. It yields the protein CASSLGLADTGELFF.

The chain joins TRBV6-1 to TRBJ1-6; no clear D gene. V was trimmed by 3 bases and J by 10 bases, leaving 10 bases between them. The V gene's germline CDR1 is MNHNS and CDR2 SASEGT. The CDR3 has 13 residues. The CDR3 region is CASSDNKNSPLHF. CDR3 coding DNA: TGTGCCAGCAGTGATAACAAGAACTCACCCCTCCACTTT.

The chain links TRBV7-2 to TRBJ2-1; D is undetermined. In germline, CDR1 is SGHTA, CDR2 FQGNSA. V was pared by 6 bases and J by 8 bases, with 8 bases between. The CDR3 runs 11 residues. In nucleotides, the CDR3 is TGTGCCAGCAGGTCCCTCGATGAGCAGTTCTTC. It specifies CASRSLDEQFF.

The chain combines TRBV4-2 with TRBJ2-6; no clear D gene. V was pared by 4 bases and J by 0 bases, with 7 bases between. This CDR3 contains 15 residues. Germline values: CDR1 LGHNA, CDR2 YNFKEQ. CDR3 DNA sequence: TGTGCCAGCAGCCTTCTTCCCTCTGGGGCCAACGTCCTGACTTTC. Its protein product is CASSLLPSGANVLTF.

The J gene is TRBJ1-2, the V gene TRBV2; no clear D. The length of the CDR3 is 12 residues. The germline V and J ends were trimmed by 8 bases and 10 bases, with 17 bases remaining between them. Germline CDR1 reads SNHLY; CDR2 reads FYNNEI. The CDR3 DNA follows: TGTGCCAGCCTGGGAACCACTGGTACCTACACCTTC. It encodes CASLGTTGTYTF.

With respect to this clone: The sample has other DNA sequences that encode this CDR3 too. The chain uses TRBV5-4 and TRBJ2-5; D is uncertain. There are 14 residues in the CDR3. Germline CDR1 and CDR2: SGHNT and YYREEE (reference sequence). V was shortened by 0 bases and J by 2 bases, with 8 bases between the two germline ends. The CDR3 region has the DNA TGTGCCAGCAGCTTGGGGGCAGGACAAGAGACCCAGTACTTC. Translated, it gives CASSLGAGQETQYF.

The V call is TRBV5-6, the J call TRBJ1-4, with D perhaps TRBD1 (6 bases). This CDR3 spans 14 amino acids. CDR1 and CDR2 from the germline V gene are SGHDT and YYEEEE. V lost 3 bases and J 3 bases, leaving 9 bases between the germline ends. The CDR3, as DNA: TGTGCCAGCAGCTACAGGGCATCTAATGAAAAACTGTTTTTT. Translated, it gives CASSYRASNEKLFF.

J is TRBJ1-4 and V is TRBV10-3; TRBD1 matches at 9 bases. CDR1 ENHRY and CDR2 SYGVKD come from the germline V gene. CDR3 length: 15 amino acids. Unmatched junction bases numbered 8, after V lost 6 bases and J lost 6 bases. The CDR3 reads CAISGTGRTDEKLFF. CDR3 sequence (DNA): TGTGCCATCAGCGGGACAGGGAGGACCGATGAAAAACTGTTTTTT.

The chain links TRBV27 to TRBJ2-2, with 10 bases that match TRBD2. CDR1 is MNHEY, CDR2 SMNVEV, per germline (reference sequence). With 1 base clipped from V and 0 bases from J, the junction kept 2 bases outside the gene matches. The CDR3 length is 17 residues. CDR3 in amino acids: CASSLLAGGPNTGELFF. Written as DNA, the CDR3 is TGTGCCAGCAGTTTATTAGCGGGGGGCCCGAACACCGGGGAGCTGTTTTTT.

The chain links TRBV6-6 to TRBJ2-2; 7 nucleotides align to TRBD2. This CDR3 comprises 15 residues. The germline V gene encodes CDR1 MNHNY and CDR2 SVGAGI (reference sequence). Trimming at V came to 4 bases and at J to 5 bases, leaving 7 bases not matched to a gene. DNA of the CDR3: TGTGCCAGCAGTTCCAGACGGGAGGAGACCGGGGAGCTGTTTTTT. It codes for CASSSRREETGELFF.

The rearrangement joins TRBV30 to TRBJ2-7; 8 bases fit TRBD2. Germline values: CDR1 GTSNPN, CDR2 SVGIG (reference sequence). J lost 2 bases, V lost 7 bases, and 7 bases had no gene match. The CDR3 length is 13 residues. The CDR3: CAYHTGGTYEQYF. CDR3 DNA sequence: TGTGCCTATCACACGGGGGGGACCTACGAGCAGTACTTC.

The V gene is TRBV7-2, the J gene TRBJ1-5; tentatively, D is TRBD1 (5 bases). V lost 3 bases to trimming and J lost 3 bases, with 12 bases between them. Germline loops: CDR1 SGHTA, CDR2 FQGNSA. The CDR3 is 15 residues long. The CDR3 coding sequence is TGTGCCAGCAGCTTCGTGGGGCAGACCAATCAGCCCCAGCATTTT. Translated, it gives CASSFVGQTNQPQHF.